Shown below are 10 T cell receptor beta chains from a single sample sequenced in a study of blood T cell repertoires in COVID-19. Generated by immunoSEQ multiplex PCR, the TCRdb table keeps only in-frame clones and is missing some. The table shows about 270,000 clones, with about 89% occurring only once. The source material was peripheral blood. These receptors were collected from a man in his forties or fifties who had recovered from COVID-19.

The chain is built from TRBV6-6 and TRBJ1-2; 7 nucleotides align to TRBD1. CDR3 length: 14 residues. V dropped 7 bases and J dropped 4; count of bases not matched to a gene: 9. The germline V gene has CDR1 MNHNY and CDR2 SVGAGI (reference sequence). The CDR3 DNA sequence: TGTGCCAGCACCAACCGAGGGGGCGGCTATGGCTACACCTTC. This encodes CASTNRGGGYGYTF.

The V call is TRBV6-2 or TRBV6-3, the J call TRBJ2-5, with 12 bases aligning to TRBD2. With V trimmed by 5 bases and J by 2 bases, 6 bases remained unmatched. The CDR3 is 16 residues long. Germline V gene sequence: CDR1 MNHEY, CDR2 SVGEGT. CDR3 nucleotides: TGTGCCAGCAGTGACCGACTAGCGGGAGCTCAAGAGACCCAGTACTTC. Protein product: CASSDRLAGAQETQYF.

The chain combines TRBV24-1 with TRBJ1-2; D is unresolved. The CDR3 is 13 amino acids. Germline CDR1 KGHDR, CDR2 SFDVKD. The ends were cut back, 5 bases at V and 3 bases at J, with 9 bases in the middle. CDR3 protein: CATSAAQDYGYTF. CDR3 sequence (DNA): TGTGCCACCAGTGCAGCTCAGGACTATGGCTACACCTTC.

V and J are TRBV6-1 and TRBJ2-3; D is possibly TRBD2 (7 bases). Deletions cut 4 bases from V and 2 bases from J, with 19 bases between. The germline V gene encodes CDR1 MNHNS and CDR2 SASEGT. The CDR3 is 17 amino acids. CDR3 sequence reads: CASSALPGGGNTDTQYF. The CDR3 nucleotides are TGTGCCAGCAGTGCCCTCCCGGGGGGCGGTAACACAGATACGCAGTATTTT.

The rearrangement joins TRBV10-3 to TRBJ1-1; the D gene is possibly TRBD1 (5 bases). V lost 5 bases, J lost 4 bases, and 20 bases lay in between. The CDR3 length is 16 residues. Germline V lookup: CDR1 ENHRY, CDR2 SYGVKD. The CDR3 sequence: CAISKGTPGGGTEAFF. The CDR3 DNA follows: TGTGCCATCAGTAAGGGAACACCCGGGGGAGGCACTGAAGCTTTCTTT.

The chain has TRBV10-2 and TRBJ1-3, with D possibly being TRBD1 (6 bases). V lost 6 bases to trimming and J lost 0 bases, with 12 bases between them. This CDR3 contains 15 residues. Per germline, CDR1 WSHSY and CDR2 SAAADI. CDR3 protein: CASRDSHSSGNTIYF. The CDR3 DNA is TGCGCCAGCAGGGACAGTCATTCCTCTGGAAACACCATATATTTT.

About this clone itself: Other nucleotide sequences from this sample produce the same CDR3. The genes are TRBV7-9 and TRBJ1-1, with TRBD1 as a possible D gene (6 bases). The germline V gene has CDR1 SEHNR and CDR2 FQNEAQ (reference sequence). The CDR3 is 14 residues long. V lost 2 bases and J 1 base, leaving 8 bases between the germline ends. The CDR3 protein is CASSLPGANTEAFF. CDR3 bases: TGTGCCAGCAGCTTACCAGGGGCGAACACTGAAGCTTTCTTT.

The sample holds one count of this clone. The rearrangement links TRBV5-1 to TRBJ1-4, with a tentative D call TRBD1 (5 bases). From germline, CDR1 is SGHRS and CDR2 YFSETQ. V shed 2 bases and J shed 6 bases, with 11 bases lying between them. There are 14 residues in the CDR3. In DNA form, the CDR3 reads TGCGCCAGCAGCTTTCGAGGCAGGGATGAAAAACTGTTTTTT. Its protein product is CASSFRGRDEKLFF. The full variable domain, rest sourced from reference TRBV5-1 and TRBJ1-4, is KAGVTQTPRYLIKTRGQQVTLSCSPISGHRSVSWYQQTPGQGLQFLFEYFSETQRNKGNFPGRFSGRQFSNSRSEMNVSTLELGDSALYLCASSFRGRDEKLFFGSGTQLSVL.

The genes are TRBV11-2 and TRBJ2-7; TRBD2 matches 8 bases. The germline V gene has CDR1 SGHAT and CDR2 FQNNGV. Unmatched junction bases numbered 17, after V lost 4 bases and J lost 6 bases. This CDR3 is 17 amino acids long. The CDR3 DNA is TGTGCCAGCAGCTCGACGGGAGGGAATCGAAAAAGCGGCGAGCAGTACTTC. Amino acid sequence: CASSSTGGNRKSGEQYF.

V gene TRBV5-1 combines with J gene TRBJ2-1; D remains ambiguous. CDR1 SGHRS and CDR2 YFSETQ come from the germline V gene. CDR3 length: 14 residues. The ends were cut back, 0 bases at V and 7 bases at J, with 11 bases in the middle. CDR3 loop: CASSLGHKTNEQFF. The CDR3 coding sequence is TGCGCCAGCAGCTTGGGGCACAAAACGAATGAGCAGTTCTTC.